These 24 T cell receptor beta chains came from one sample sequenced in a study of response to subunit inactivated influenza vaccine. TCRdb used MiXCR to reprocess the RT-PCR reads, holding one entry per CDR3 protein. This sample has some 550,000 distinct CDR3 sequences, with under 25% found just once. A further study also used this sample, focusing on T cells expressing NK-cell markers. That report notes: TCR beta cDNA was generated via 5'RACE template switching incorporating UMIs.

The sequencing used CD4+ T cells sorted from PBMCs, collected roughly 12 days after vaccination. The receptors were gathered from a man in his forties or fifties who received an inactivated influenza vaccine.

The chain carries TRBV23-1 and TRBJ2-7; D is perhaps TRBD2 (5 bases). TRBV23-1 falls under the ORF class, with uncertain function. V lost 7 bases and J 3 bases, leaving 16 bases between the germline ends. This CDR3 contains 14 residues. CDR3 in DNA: TGCGCCAGCATAGCGTCACAGCTTTTCTACGAGCAGTACTTC. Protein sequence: CASIASQLFYEQYF.

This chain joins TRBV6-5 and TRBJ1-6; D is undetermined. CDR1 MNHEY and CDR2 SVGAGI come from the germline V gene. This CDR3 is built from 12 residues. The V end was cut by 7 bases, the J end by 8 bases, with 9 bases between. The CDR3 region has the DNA TGTGCCAGCACCAAGGACTATTCACCCCTCCACTTT. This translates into CASTKDYSPLHF.

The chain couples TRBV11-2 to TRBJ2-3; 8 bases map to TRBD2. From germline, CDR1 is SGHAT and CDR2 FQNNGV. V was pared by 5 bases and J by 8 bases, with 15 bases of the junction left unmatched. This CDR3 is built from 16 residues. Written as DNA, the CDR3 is TGTGCCAGCAGCCCGCTAGCGGGCGTCGGTCAGTCTACGCAGTATTTT. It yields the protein CASSPLAGVGQSTQYF.

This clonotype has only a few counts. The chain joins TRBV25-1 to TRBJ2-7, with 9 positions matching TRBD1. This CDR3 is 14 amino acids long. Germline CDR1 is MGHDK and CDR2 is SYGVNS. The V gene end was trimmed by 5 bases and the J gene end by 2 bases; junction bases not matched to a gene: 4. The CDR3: CASSRQGETYEQYF. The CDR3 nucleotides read TGTGCCAGCAGTAGACAGGGGGAAACCTACGAGCAGTACTTC.

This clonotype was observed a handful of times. In DNA, the CDR3 is TGCGCCAGCAGCCAAGAAGGGACAGGGTATGAAAAACTGTTTTTT. Its translation is CASSQEGTGYEKLFF. J is TRBJ1-4 and V is TRBV4-3; 9 bases agree with TRBD1. This CDR3 contains 15 residues. Looked up from germline, CDR1 is LGHNA and CDR2 is YSLEER. The junction had 2 bases not matched to a gene; V was cut back by 0 bases and J by 6 bases.

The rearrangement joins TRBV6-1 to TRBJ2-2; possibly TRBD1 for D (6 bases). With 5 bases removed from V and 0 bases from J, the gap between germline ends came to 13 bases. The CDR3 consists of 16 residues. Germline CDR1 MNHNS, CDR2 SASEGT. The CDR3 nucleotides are TGTGCCAGCAGTCCCCTCGGGACAACGAACACCGGGGAGCTGTTTTTT. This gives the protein CASSPLGTTNTGELFF.

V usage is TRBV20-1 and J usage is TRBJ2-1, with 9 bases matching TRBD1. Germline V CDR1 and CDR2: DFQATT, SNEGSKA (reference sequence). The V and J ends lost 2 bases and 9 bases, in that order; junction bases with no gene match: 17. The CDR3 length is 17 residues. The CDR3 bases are TGCAGTGCTAGAAACGGGACAGGGTGGACCAGATTCAGTGAGCAGTTCTTC. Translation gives CSARNGTGWTRFSEQFF.

The CDR3 DNA is TGTGCCAGCAGTTTAGGGGGTTCTAACGAGCAGTACTTC. Translation: CASSLGGSNEQYF. This chain joins TRBV28 and TRBJ2-7, with D perhaps given as TRBD1 or TRBD2 (5 bases each). Germline V gene data show CDR1 as MDHEN and CDR2 as SYDVKM. The ends were cut back, 2 bases at V and 5 bases at J, with 10 bases in the middle. The CDR3 length is 13 residues.

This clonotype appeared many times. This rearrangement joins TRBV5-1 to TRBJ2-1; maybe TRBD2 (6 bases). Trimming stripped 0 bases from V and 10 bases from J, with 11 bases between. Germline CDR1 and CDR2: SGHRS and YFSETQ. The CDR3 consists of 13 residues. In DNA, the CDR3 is TGCGCCAGCAGCTTGGATCCGGGGAGGGAGCAGTTCTTC. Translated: CASSLDPGREQFF. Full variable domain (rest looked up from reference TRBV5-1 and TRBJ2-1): KAGVTQTPRYLIKTRGQQVTLSCSPISGHRSVSWYQQTPGQGLQFLFEYFSETQRNKGNFPGRFSGRQFSNSRSEMNVSTLELGDSALYLCASSLDPGREQFFGPGTRLTVL.

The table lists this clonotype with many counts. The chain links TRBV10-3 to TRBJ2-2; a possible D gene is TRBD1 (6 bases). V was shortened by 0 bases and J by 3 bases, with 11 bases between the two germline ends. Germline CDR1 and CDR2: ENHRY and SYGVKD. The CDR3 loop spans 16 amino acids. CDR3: CAISESRTVYTGELFF. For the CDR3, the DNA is TGTGCCATCAGTGAGTCCCGGACAGTTTACACCGGGGAGCTGTTTTTT.

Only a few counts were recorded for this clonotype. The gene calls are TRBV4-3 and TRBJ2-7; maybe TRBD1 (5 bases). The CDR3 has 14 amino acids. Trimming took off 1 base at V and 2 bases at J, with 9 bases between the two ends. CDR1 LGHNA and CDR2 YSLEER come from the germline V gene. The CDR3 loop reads CASSQGRTTYEQYF. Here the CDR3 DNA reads TGCGCCAGCAGCCAAGGACGGACAACCTACGAGCAGTACTTC.

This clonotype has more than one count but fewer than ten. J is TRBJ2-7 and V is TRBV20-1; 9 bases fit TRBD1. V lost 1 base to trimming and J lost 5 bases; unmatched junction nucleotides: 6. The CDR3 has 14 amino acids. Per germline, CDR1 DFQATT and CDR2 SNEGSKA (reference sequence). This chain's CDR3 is CSARVGTGIDEQYF. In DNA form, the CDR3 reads TGCAGTGCTAGAGTAGGGACAGGGATCGACGAGCAGTACTTC.

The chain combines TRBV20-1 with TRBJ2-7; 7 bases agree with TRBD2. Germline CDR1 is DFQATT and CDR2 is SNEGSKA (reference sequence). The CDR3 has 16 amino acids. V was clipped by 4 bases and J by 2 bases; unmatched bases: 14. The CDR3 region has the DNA TGCAGTGCTACTAGTATTCTAGCGGCAGATCCCTACGAGCAGTACTTC. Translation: CSATSILAADPYEQYF.

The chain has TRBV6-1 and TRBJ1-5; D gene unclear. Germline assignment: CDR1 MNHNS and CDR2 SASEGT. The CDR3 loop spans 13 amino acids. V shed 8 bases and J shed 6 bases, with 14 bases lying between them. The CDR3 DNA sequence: TGTGCCAGCGGAAACCCGACGGTTCAGCCCCAGCATTTT. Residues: CASGNPTVQPQHF.

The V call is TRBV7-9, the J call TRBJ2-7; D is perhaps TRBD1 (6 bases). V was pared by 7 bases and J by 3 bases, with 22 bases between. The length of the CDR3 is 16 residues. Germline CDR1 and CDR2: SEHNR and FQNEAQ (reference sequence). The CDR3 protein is CASTDKRVDSGYEQYF. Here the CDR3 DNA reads TGTGCCAGCACCGACAAACGAGTGGACAGTGGCTACGAGCAGTACTTC.

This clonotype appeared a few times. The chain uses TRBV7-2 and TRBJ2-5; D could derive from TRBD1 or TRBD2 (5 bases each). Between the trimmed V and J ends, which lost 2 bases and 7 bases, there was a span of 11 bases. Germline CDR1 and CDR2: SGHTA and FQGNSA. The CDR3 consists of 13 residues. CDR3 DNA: TGTGCCAGCAGCTTAACGGGGCCCGGGACCCAGTACTTC. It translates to CASSLTGPGTQYF. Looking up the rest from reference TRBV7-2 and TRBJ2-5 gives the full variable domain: GAGVSQSPSNKVTEKGKDVELRCDPISGHTALYWYRQSLGQGLEFLIYFQGNSAPDKSGLPSDRFSAERTGGSVSTLTIQRTQQEDSAVYLCASSLTGPGTQYFGPGTRLLVL.

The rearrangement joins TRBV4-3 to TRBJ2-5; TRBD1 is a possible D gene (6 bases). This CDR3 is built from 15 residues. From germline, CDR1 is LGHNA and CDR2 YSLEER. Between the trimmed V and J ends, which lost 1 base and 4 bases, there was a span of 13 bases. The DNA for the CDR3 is TGCGCCAGCAGCCAAGGAGGGGGTCGGGGAGAGACCCAGTACTTC. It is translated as CASSQGGGRGETQYF.

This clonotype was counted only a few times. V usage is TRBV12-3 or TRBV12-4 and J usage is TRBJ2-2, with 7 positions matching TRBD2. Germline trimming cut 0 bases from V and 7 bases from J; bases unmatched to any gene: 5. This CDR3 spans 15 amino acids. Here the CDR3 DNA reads TGTGCCAGCAGTTTAGCGCTCGGGGGGTACGGGGAGCTGTTTTTT. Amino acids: CASSLALGGYGELFF.

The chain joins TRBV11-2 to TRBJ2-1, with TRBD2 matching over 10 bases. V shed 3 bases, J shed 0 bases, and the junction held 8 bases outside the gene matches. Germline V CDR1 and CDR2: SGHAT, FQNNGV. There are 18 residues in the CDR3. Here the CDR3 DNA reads TGTGCCAGCAGCTTCATAGCGGGGGGCCTGAGCTCCTACAATGAGCAGTTCTTC. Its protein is CASSFIAGGLSSYNEQFF. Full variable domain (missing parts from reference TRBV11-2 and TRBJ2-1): EAGVAQSPRYKIIEKRQSVAFWCNPISGHATLYWYQQILGQGPKLLIQFQNNGVVDDSQLPKDRFSAERLKGVDSTLKIQPAKLEDSAVYLCASSFIAGGLSSYNEQFFGPGTRLTVL.

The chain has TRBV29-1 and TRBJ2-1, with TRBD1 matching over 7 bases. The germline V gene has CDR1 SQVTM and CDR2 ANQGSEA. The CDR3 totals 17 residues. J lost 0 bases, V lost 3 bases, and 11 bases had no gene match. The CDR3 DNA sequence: TGCAGCGTTGACCCCGGACAGGCGAGGAGCTCCTACAATGAGCAGTTCTTC. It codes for CSVDPGQARSSYNEQFF.

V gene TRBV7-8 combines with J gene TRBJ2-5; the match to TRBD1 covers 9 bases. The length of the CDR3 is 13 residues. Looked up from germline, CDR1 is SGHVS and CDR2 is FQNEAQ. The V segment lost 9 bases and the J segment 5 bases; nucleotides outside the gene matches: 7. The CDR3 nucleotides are TGTGCCAGTTTAACAGGGGGCGCGGAGACCCAGTACTTC. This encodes CASLTGGAETQYF.

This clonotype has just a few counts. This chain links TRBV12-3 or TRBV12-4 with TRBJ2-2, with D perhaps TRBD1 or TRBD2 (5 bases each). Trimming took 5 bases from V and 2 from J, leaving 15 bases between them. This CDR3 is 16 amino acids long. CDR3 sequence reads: CASSLGRAFNTGELFF. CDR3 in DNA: TGTGCCAGCAGTCTGGGACGGGCTTTTAACACCGGGGAGCTGTTTTTT.

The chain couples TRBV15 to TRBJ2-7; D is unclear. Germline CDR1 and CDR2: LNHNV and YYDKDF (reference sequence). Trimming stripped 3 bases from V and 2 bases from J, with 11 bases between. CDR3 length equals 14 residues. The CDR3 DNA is TGTGCCACCAGCAGTCTCGCAGCCGCCTACGAGCAGTACTTC. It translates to CATSSLAAAYEQYF. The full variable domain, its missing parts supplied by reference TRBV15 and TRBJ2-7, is DAMVIQNPRYQVTQFGKPVTLSCSQTLNHNVMYWYQQKSSQAPKLLFHYYDKDFNNEADTPDNFQSRRPNTSFCFLDIRSPGLGDTAMYLCATSSLAAAYEQYFGPGTRLTVT.

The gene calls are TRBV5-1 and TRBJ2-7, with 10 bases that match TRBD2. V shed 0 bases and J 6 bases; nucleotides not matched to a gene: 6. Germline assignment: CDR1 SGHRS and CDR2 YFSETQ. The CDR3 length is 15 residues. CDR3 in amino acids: CASSLDVSGRFEQYF. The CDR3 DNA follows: TGCGCCAGCAGCTTGGATGTTAGCGGGAGGTTCGAGCAGTACTTC.